A single T cell receptor (beta chain) is shown here with its context. Its specificity is not known. This CDR3 has 16 amino acids. V lost 4 bases, J lost 3 bases, and 16 bases lay in between. Per the germline V gene, CDR1 is SGHAT and CDR2 is FQDESV (reference sequence). This entry comes from a study of shared clonotypes between healthy human individuals. Findings and caveats of the study: Generally, naive subsets (rather than memory subsets) showed larger estimated richness.

Profiled with immunoSEQ multiplex PCR; TCRdb holds only in-frame clones, not every one. The data contain around 2.5 million clones, more than 85% of them singletons. The rearrangement uses TRBV11-1 and TRBJ1-3; no clear D gene. The receptor was isolated from a man between 18 and 29 years old in good health. Some clones in this sample may be carry-over from other donors' samples. Specimen: naive CD4+ T cells from PBMCs. The subset is: CD45RA+ positively selected. The CDR3 sequence is CASSSTMWGYGNTIYF. The CDR3 coding sequence is TGTGCCAGCAGCTCTACAATGTGGGGTTATGGAAACACCATATATTTT.